These 5 T cell receptor beta chains were sequenced from one sample in a study of cytomegalovirus exposure and HLA in healthy donors. PCR amplification relied on 60 Vbeta primers (plus 13 Jbeta primers). Method: immunoSEQ multiplex PCR; TCRdb's copy keeps in-frame clones and lacks some. The sample has over 200,000 clones, roughly 70% seen once. The sequenced sample consisted of PBMCs. These receptors came from a woman aged 25 to 39 in good health and CMV-seronegative.

The chain links TRBV7-6 to TRBJ1-4, with TRBD1 matching 8 bases. The V gene's germline CDR1 is SGHVS and CDR2 FNYEAQ. The CDR3 is made up of 12 amino acids. The trim removed 5 bases at V and 15 bases at J, leaving 8 bases unmatched. CDR3 in amino acids: CASSTRTGKMFF. DNA of the CDR3: TGTGCCAGCAGCACTCGGACAGGGAAGATGTTTTTT.

This clone was found a few times. V and J are TRBV7-9 and TRBJ1-2, with D perhaps TRBD1 (6 bases). Germline V CDR1 and CDR2: SEHNR, FQNEAQ (reference sequence). This CDR3 comprises 16 residues. The V end was cut by 2 bases, the J end by 8 bases, with 21 bases between. For the CDR3, the DNA is TGTGCCAGCAGCTTACCTAGCCTGGACAGTGACCTGGGCTACACCTTC. Encoded protein: CASSLPSLDSDLGYTF.

The J gene is TRBJ2-2, the V gene TRBV6-8; no clear D. This CDR3 is 14 amino acids long. Germline loops: CDR1 MNHGY, CDR2 SAAAGT. The V end was cut by 3 bases, the J end by 4 bases, with 9 bases between. CDR3 loop: CASSYGDGTGELFF. The CDR3 coding sequence is TGTGCCAGCAGTTATGGAGATGGCACCGGGGAGCTGTTTTTT.

The genes are TRBV6-6 and TRBJ1-1; D might be TRBD1 (6 bases). This CDR3 region has 13 residues. CDR1 and CDR2 (germline): MNHNY, SVGAGI (reference sequence). V lost 6 bases and J 7 bases, leaving 15 bases between the germline ends. The CDR3 spells CASSPDRNREAFF. CDR3 in DNA: TGTGCCAGCAGCCCAGACAGGAACCGTGAAGCTTTCTTT.

J is TRBJ2-5 and V is TRBV5-6; D might be TRBD2 (6 bases). The V end lost 2 bases, the J end lost 4 bases, and 9 bases lay between the germline ends. The CDR3 sequence is 13 residues long. Germline V gives CDR1 SGHDT, CDR2 YYEEEE. CDR3 coding DNA: TGTGCCAGCAGCTTACGGGGAGGAGAGACCCAGTACTTC. This encodes CASSLRGGETQYF.